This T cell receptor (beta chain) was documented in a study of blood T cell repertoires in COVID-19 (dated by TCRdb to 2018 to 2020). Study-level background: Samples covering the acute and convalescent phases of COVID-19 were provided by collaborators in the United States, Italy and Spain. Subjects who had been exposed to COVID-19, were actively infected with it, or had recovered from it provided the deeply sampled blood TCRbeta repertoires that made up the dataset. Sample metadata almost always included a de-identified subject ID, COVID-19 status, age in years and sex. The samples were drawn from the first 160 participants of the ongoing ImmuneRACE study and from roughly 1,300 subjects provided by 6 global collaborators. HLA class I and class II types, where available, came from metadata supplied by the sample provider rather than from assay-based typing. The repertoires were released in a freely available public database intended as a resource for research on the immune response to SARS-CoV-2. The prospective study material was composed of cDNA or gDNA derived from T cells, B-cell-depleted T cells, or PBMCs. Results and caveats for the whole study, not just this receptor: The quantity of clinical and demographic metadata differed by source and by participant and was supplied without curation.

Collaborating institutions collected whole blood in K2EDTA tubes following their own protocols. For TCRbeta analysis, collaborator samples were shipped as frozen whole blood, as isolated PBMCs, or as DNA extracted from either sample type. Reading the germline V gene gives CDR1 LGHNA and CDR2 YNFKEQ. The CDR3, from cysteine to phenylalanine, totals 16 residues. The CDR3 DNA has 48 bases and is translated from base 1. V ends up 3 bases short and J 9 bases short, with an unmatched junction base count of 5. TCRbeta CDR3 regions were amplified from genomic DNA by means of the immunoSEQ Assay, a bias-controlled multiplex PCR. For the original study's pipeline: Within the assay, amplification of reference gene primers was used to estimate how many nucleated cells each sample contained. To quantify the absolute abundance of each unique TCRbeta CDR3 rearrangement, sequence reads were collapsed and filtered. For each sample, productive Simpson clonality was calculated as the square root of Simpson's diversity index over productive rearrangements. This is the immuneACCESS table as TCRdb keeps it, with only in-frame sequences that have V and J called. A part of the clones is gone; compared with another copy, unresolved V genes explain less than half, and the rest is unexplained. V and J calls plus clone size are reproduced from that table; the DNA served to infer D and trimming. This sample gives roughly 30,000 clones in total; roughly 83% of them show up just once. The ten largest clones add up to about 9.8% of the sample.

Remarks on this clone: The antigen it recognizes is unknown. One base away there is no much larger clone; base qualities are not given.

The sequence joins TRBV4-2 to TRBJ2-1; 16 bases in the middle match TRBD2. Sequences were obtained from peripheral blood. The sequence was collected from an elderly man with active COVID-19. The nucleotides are TGTGCCAGCAGCCACCCGGGACTAGCGGGGGGGAGTGAGCAGTTCTTC. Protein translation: CASSHPGLAGGSEQFF.